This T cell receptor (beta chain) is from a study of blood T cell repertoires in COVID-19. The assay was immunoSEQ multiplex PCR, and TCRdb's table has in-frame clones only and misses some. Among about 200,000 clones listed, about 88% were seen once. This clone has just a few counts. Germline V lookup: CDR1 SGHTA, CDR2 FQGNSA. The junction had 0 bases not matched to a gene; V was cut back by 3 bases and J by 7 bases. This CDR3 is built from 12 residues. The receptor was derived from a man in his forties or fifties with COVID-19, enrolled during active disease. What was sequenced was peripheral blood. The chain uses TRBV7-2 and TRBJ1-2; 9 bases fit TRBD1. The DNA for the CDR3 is TGTGCCAGCAGCTTGACAGGGGGTGGCTACACCTTC. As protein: CASSLTGGGYTF. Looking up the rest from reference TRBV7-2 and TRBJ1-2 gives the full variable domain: GAGVSQSPSNKVTEKGKDVELRCDPISGHTALYWYRQSLGQGLEFLIYFQGNSAPDKSGLPSDRFSAERTGGSVSTLTIQRTQQEDSAVYLCASSLTGGGYTFGSGTRLTVV.